These 26 T cell receptor beta chains came from one sample sequenced in a study of cytotoxic CD8 clonotypes in ibrutinib-treated CLL. TCRdb's copy holds only in-frame clones and misses some; the assay was immunoSEQ multiplex PCR. The profile shows roughly 220,000 clones, 70% to 75% of them singletons. The specimen was PBMCs, collected after 12 months of ibrutinib treatment. The origin of the receptors is a human donor with chronic lymphocytic leukemia.

The J gene is TRBJ2-7, the V gene TRBV6-1; D is undetermined. CDR1 is MNHNS, CDR2 SASEGT, per germline. The CDR3 sequence is 12 residues long. V was trimmed by 11 bases and J by 4 bases, leaving 15 bases between them. The CDR3 is CASQKKGYEQYF. The CDR3 DNA reads as TGTGCCTCTCAGAAGAAGGGATACGAGCAGTACTTC.

This rearrangement joins TRBV18 to TRBJ1-1; TRBD1 might be the D (5 bases). The V end was cut by 4 bases, the J end by 4 bases, with 10 bases between. CDR1 is KGHSH, CDR2 LQKENI, per germline. The CDR3 is 13 amino acids. The CDR3, as DNA: TGTGCCAGCTCACAGGGGTTGAGCACTGAAGCTTTCTTT. This encodes CASSQGLSTEAFF.

The CDR3 sequence is CASSGTTDYNEQFF. The CDR3 nucleotides read TGTGCCAGTTCCGGGACTACCGACTACAATGAGCAGTTCTTC. The rearrangement joins TRBV5-6 to TRBJ2-1; 7 bases are a match to TRBD2. The CDR3 is 14 residues long. Trimming cost V 8 bases and J 3 bases; bases outside gene matches: 8. Germline V gene lookup returns CDR1 SGHDT and CDR2 YYEEEE.

The rearrangement uses TRBV30 and TRBJ1-1, with D perhaps TRBD1 (5 bases). Germline CDR1 GTSNPN, CDR2 SVGIG (reference sequence). This CDR3 spans 16 amino acids. Trimming left V 4 bases short and J 1 base short, with 19 bases between. The CDR3 nucleotides are TGTGCCTGGAATCGGCAGGGAAGTTTTAAGAACACTGAAGCTTTCTTT. Translated: CAWNRQGSFKNTEAFF.

V and J are TRBV27 and TRBJ2-3; 7 bases fit TRBD1. V lost 3 bases and J lost 4; bases outside the gene matches: 4. The CDR3 loop spans 14 amino acids. The germline gives CDR1 MNHEY, CDR2 SMNVEV (reference sequence). The CDR3 is CASSLNRGADTQYF. The DNA for the CDR3 is TGTGCCAGCAGTTTGAACAGGGGAGCAGATACGCAGTATTTT.

This sequence joins TRBV15 and TRBJ2-7; D unresolved. Per the germline V gene, CDR1 is LNHNV and CDR2 is YYDKDF (reference sequence). The CDR3 is made up of 13 amino acids. Between the trimmed V and J ends, which lost 3 bases and 2 bases, there was a span of 8 bases. CDR3 bases: TGTGCCACCAGCAGGGAATCCACCTACGAGCAGTACTTC. Translation gives CATSRESTYEQYF.

This clone was seen a handful of times. This chain joins TRBV10-3 and TRBJ1-1, with 9 bases identical to TRBD1. Unmatched junction bases numbered 7, after V lost 4 bases and J lost 7 bases. CDR1 and CDR2 from the germline V gene are ENHRY and SYGVKD. This CDR3 has 14 amino acids. The CDR3 sequence: CAISVGTGIFEAFF. CDR3 coding DNA: TGTGCCATCAGTGTCGGGACAGGGATTTTTGAAGCTTTCTTT.

This clone has a handful of counts. The J gene is TRBJ1-2, the V gene TRBV5-6, with D hard to call. Germline-derived CDR1 and CDR2 are SGHDT and YYEEEE. The ends were cut back, 6 bases at V and 5 bases at J, with 23 bases in the middle. This CDR3 spans 16 amino acids. The CDR3 DNA is TGTGCCAGCACGCCAGCTTGGCGTGGGCCACTTTATGGCTACACCTTC. As protein: CASTPAWRGPLYGYTF.

The chain employs TRBV30 and TRBJ1-1; a possible D gene is TRBD1 (5 bases). Germline V CDR1 and CDR2: GTSNPN, SVGIG (reference sequence). CDR3 length equals 16 residues. V was cut by 0 bases and J by 6 bases, with 20 bases left in between. CDR3 bases: TGTGCCTGGAGTGTGGGGACCGAGCGTCTATGGGCTGAAGCTTTCTTT. Translated, it gives CAWSVGTERLWAEAFF.

This clone has just one count. The V gene is TRBV7-2, the J gene TRBJ1-1, with a possible D match to TRBD1 (5 bases). Trimming removed 2 bases at V and 1 base at J, with 17 bases between. The germline V gene has CDR1 SGHTA and CDR2 FQGNSA. The CDR3 has 17 residues. The CDR3 nucleotides read TGTGCCAGCAGCTTATTCAGGTTCCCAGGGCGGAACACTGAAGCTTTCTTT. It translates to CASSLFRFPGRNTEAFF.

The chain has TRBV5-1 and TRBJ2-1; TRBD1 is a possible D gene (6 bases). Germline V gene sequence: CDR1 SGHRS, CDR2 YFSETQ. V shed 3 bases and J shed 2 bases, with 9 bases lying between them. This CDR3 has 14 residues. The CDR3 here is CASSWGQAYNEQFF. The CDR3, as DNA: TGCGCCAGCAGCTGGGGACAAGCCTACAATGAGCAGTTCTTC.

This chain links TRBV29-1 with TRBJ1-2; 8 bases agree with TRBD1. The CDR3 length is 14 residues. Germline values: CDR1 SQVTM, CDR2 ANQGSEA. Germline trimming cut 2 bases from V and 1 base from J; bases unmatched to any gene: 3. The CDR3 coding sequence is TGCAGCGTTGAAATGGGACAGGTTAACTATGGCTACACCTTC. Amino acids: CSVEMGQVNYGYTF.

The V and J genes are TRBV29-1 and TRBJ2-7; 7 nucleotides agree with TRBD1. The length of the CDR3 is 13 residues. Per the germline V gene, CDR1 is SQVTM and CDR2 is ANQGSEA. The trim removed 6 bases at V and 0 bases at J, leaving 5 bases unmatched. The CDR3 loop is CSVSTGSSYEQYF. Written as DNA, the CDR3 is TGCAGCGTCTCGACAGGGAGCTCCTACGAGCAGTACTTC.

The V call is TRBV5-1, the J call TRBJ2-5; D gene unclear. V gave up 4 bases and J gave up 4 bases, with 11 bases separating them. Germline lookup yields CDR1 SGHRS and CDR2 YFSETQ. The CDR3 runs to 13 residues. The DNA for the CDR3 is TGCGCCAGCAGCCCTACCGCTGCAGAGACCCAGTACTTC. This gives the protein CASSPTAAETQYF.

The CDR3 here is CSAIMGQVKFF. For the CDR3, the DNA is TGCAGTGCTATAATGGGACAGGTCAAGTTCTTC. The chain links TRBV20-1 to TRBJ2-1, with TRBD1 matching 8 bases. V lost 4 bases and J lost 14; bases outside the gene matches: 7. This CDR3 spans 11 amino acids. Per the germline V gene, CDR1 is DFQATT and CDR2 is SNEGSKA (reference sequence).

The chain recombines TRBV5-1 with TRBJ2-3, with a weak D call TRBD1 (5 bases). V was pared by 0 bases and J by 6 bases, with 8 bases between. The germline V gene has CDR1 SGHRS and CDR2 YFSETQ. CDR3 length: 13 residues. CDR3 residues: CASSLGHRDTQYF. CDR3 coding DNA: TGCGCCAGCAGCTTGGGCCACAGGGATACGCAGTATTTT.

V gene TRBV5-1 combines with J gene TRBJ1-5; no reliable D call. The V and J ends lost 1 base and 4 bases respectively, with 15 bases between them. This CDR3 contains 16 residues. Germline CDR1 and CDR2: SGHRS and YFSETQ. Here the CDR3 reads CASSLTARGSNQPQHF. For the CDR3, the DNA is TGCGCCAGCAGCTTGACCGCTCGAGGGTCAAATCAGCCCCAGCATTTT.

V and J are TRBV7-6 and TRBJ2-2, with D perhaps matching TRBD1 or TRBD2 (7 bases each). CDR1 and CDR2 (germline): SGHVS, FNYEAQ. Trimming removed 5 bases from V and 4 bases from J, with 17 bases in between. The CDR3 consists of 16 residues. The CDR3 DNA reads as TGTGCCAGCAGCCCAGGGGGGGGCTTGAGCACCGGGGAGCTGTTTTTT. Its protein is CASSPGGGLSTGELFF.

The chain recombines TRBV5-1 with TRBJ2-7, with D perhaps given as TRBD1 or TRBD2 (5 bases each). CDR1 and CDR2 from the germline V gene are SGHRS and YFSETQ. The V gene lost 2 bases and the J gene lost 1 base, with 13 bases spanning the gap. This CDR3 has 15 amino acids. DNA of the CDR3: TGCGCCAGCAGCTTCTTGGGGGAGCGATCCTACGAGCAGTACTTC. It yields the protein CASSFLGERSYEQYF.

The CDR3 here is CASSPPGRVEAFF. The CDR3 DNA reads as TGTGCCAGCTCACCCCCGGGTCGGGTTGAAGCTTTCTTT. The chain couples TRBV18 to TRBJ1-1; D is undetermined. V dropped 3 bases and J dropped 7 bases, with 12 bases sitting between them. CDR3 length: 13 amino acids. Germline V gives CDR1 KGHSH, CDR2 LQKENI.

V usage is TRBV6-4 and J usage is TRBJ2-7; D may correspond to TRBD1 or TRBD2 (5 bases each). V dropped 5 bases and J dropped 7 bases, with 18 bases sitting between them. This CDR3 has 14 residues. Germline V gene data show CDR1 as MRHNA and CDR2 as SNTAGT. CDR3 sequence: CASSPGTNPGEQYF. The CDR3 DNA follows: TGTGCCAGCAGTCCCGGGACGAATCCGGGTGAGCAGTACTTC.

V gene TRBV6-5 combines with J gene TRBJ2-7, with 10 nucleotides matching TRBD1. This CDR3 is built from 16 residues. Germline values: CDR1 MNHEY, CDR2 SVGAGI. V was pared by 2 bases and J by 2 bases, with 6 bases of the junction left unmatched. The CDR3: CASSYSGTGAPYEQYF. Here the CDR3 DNA reads TGTGCCAGCAGTTACAGTGGGACAGGGGCGCCCTACGAGCAGTACTTC.

The rearrangement links TRBV7-2 to TRBJ2-7; no clear D. Germline V gene sequence: CDR1 SGHTA, CDR2 FQGNSA. V lost 4 bases and J 2 bases, leaving 12 bases between the germline ends. The CDR3 runs 14 residues. CDR3 in DNA: TGTGCCAGCAGCTCCCCGGCGGCCCCCTACGAGCAGTACTTC. This gives the protein CASSSPAAPYEQYF.

V usage is TRBV11-1 and J usage is TRBJ1-4, with TRBD1 as a possible D gene (6 bases). The CDR3 loop spans 13 amino acids. Trimming stripped 6 bases from V and 5 bases from J, with 10 bases between. Per the germline V gene, CDR1 is SGHAT and CDR2 is FQDESV (reference sequence). This chain's CDR3 is CASSGGENEKLFF. The CDR3 bases are TGTGCCAGCAGTGGGGGCGAAAATGAAAAACTGTTTTTT.

The chain links TRBV29-1 to TRBJ2-1; D may be TRBD2 (6 bases). The CDR3 length is 11 residues. Germline V lookup: CDR1 SQVTM, CDR2 ANQGSEA. The germline V and J ends were trimmed by 6 bases and 7 bases, with 10 bases remaining between them. CDR3 amino acids: CSVGGRNEQFF. The CDR3 bases are TGCAGCGTGGGGGGTAGGAATGAGCAGTTCTTC.

The chain employs TRBV19 and TRBJ2-1; D is unresolved. CDR3 length: 15 residues. In germline, CDR1 is LNHDA, CDR2 SQIVND (reference sequence). V was cut by 6 bases and J by 8 bases, with 20 bases left in between. CDR3 in amino acids: CASRALKGPLHEQFF. In DNA, the CDR3 is TGTGCCAGTAGGGCCCTTAAGGGCCCCCTCCATGAGCAGTTCTTC.